The clone carrying this TCR beta chain was counted a single time. Its specificity is unknown. Repertoires were generated with immunoSEQ multiplex PCR, while TCRdb's copy carries only in-frame clones and drops some. This sample has 130,000 to 150,000 clones, with around 90% found just once. Germline V gene data show CDR1 as SGHVS and CDR2 as FQNEAQ. The CDR3 is 14 amino acids. Deletions cut 1 base from V and 7 bases from J, with 14 bases between. These data originate in a study of T cell responses to AZD1222 COVID-19 vaccine. At the level of the study: Investigators merged groups given second doses at roughly 4 or roughly 12 weeks.

Study results and limitations: Dominant at 160-218 and 743-854, vaccine-associated CD4 TCRs also spanned spike. Clonal diversity was possibly underestimated, and the donors were mostly white British, with more females.

The chain couples TRBV7-8 to TRBJ2-7; a weak D match, TRBD2 (7 bases). Sequences were derived from peripheral blood, sampled on day 0 of AZD1222 vaccination. The sequence came from an adult in good health. The CDR3 loop is CASSLVAGALEQYF. CDR3 DNA sequence: TGTGCCAGCAGCTTAGTGGCGGGGGCCTTGGAGCAGTACTTC.